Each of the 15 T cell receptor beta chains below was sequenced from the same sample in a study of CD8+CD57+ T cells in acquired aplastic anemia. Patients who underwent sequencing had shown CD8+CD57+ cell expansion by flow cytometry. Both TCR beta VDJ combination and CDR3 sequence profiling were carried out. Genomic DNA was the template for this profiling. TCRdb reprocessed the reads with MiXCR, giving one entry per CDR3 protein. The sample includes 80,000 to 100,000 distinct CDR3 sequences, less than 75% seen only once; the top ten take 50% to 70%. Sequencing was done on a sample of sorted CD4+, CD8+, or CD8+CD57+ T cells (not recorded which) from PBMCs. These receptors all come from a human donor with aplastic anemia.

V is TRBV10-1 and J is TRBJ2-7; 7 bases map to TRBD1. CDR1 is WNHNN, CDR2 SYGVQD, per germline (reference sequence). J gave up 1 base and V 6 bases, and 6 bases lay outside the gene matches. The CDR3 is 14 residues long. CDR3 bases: TGCGCCAGCAGGGGGACAGACCCTTCCTACGAGCAGTACTTC. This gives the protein CASRGTDPSYEQYF.

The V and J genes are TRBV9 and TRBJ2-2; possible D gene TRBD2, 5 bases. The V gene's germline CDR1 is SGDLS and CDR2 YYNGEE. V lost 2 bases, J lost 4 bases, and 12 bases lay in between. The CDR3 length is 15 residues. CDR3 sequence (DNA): TGTGCCAGCAGCGTTCGGGAAGGCCTCACCGGGGAGCTGTTTTTT. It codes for CASSVREGLTGELFF.

CDR3 in amino acids: CAISEVSRDGETQYF. The CDR3 bases are TGTGCCATCAGTGAGGTATCCCGGGACGGAGAGACCCAGTACTTC. This sequence joins TRBV10-3 and TRBJ2-5; D might be TRBD1 or TRBD2, each matching 5 bases. Trimming removed 2 bases from V and 4 bases from J, with 14 bases in between. Germline V gene lookup returns CDR1 ENHRY and CDR2 SYGVKD. This CDR3 is built from 15 residues.

The CDR3 loop is CASSRAGSGYTF. DNA for the CDR3: TGTGCCAGCAGCCGGGCAGGGAGCGGCTACACCTTC. The V and J genes are TRBV7-9 and TRBJ1-2, with TRBD1 as a possible D gene (5 bases). CDR1 SEHNR and CDR2 FQNEAQ come from the germline V gene (reference sequence). The V end lost 5 bases, the J end lost 8 bases, and 12 bases lay between the germline ends. CDR3 length: 12 amino acids.

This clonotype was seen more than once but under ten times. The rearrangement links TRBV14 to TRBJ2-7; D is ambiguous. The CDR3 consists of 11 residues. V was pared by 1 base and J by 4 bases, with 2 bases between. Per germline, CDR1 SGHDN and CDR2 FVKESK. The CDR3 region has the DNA TGTGCCAGCAGCCAAGGGTACGAGCAGTACTTC. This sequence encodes CASSQGYEQYF. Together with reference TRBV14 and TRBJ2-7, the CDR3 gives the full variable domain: EAGVTQFPSHSVIEKGQTVTLRCDPISGHDNLYWYRRVMGKEIKFLLHFVKESKQDESGMPNNRFLAERTGGTYSTLKVQPAELEDSGVYFCASSQGYEQYFGPGTRLTVT.

CDR3 in DNA: TGTGCCACCAGTGATGGACGTAATCAAGCTTTCTTT. Translation gives CATSDGRNQAFF. The rearrangement joins TRBV24-1 to TRBJ1-1; no firm D call. The CDR3 totals 12 residues. Germline assignment: CDR1 KGHDR and CDR2 SFDVKD. V dropped 3 bases and J dropped 9 bases, with 10 bases sitting between them.

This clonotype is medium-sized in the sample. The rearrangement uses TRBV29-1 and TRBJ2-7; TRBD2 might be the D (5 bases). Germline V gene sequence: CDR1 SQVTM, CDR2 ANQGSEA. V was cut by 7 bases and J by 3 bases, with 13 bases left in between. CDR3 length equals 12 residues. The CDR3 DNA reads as TGCAGCGCGACCGAAGGAGGCTACGAGCAGTACTTC. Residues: CSATEGGYEQYF.

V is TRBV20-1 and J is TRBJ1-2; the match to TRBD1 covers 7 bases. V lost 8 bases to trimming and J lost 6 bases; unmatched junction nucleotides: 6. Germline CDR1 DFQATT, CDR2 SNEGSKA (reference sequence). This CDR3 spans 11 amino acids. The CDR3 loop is CSSYTGDGYTF. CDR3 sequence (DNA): TGCAGTTCTTACACAGGGGATGGCTACACCTTC.

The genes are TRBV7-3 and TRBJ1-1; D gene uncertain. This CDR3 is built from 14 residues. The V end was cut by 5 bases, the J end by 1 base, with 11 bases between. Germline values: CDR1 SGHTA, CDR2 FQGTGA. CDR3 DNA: TGTGCCAGCAGCGCCACCGCGCAGAACACTGAAGCTTTCTTT. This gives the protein CASSATAQNTEAFF.

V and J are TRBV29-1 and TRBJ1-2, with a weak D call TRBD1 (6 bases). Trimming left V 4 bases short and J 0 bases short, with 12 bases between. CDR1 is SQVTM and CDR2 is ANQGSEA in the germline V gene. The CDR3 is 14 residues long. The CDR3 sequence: CSVVDRSSNYGYTF. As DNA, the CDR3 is TGCAGCGTTGTAGACAGGAGTTCTAACTATGGCTACACCTTC.

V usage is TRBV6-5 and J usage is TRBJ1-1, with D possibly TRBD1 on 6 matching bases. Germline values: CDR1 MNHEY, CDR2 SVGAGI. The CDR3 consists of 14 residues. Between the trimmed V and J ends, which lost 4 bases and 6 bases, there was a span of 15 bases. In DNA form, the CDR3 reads TGTGCCAGCAGTTCTAGGGACAAAGAGTCTGAAGCTTTCTTT. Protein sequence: CASSSRDKESEAFF.

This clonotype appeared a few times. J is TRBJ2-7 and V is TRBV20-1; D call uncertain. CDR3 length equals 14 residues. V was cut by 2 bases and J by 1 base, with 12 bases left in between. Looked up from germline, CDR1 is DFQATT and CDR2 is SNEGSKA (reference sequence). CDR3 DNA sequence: TGCAGTGCTAGAAGTCTCTTAACGTCCTACGAGCAGTACTTC. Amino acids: CSARSLLTSYEQYF.

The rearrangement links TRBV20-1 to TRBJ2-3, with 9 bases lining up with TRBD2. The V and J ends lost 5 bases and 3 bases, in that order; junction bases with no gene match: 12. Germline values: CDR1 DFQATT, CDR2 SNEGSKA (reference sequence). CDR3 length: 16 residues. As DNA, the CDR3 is TGCAGTGCTCAAGTCGGCCCTAGCGGGGAGACAGATACGCAGTATTTT. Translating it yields CSAQVGPSGETDTQYF.

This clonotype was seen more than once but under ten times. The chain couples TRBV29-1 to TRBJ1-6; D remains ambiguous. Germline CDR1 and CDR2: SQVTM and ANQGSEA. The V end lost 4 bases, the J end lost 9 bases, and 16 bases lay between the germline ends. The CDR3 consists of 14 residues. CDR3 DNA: TGCAGCGTTGCCGACAAGAGGTCGGGTTCACCCCTCCACTTT. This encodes CSVADKRSGSPLHF.

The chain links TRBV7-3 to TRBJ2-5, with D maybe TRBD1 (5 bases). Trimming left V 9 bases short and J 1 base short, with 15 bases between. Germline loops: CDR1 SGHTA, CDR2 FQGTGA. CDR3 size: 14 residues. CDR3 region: CASSRDRFQETQYF. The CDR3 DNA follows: TGTGCCAGTAGTAGAGACAGATTCCAAGAGACCCAGTACTTC.